This TCR beta chain emerged from a study of blood T cell repertoires in COVID-19. Looking at the study overall: Whether acute or convalescent, the COVID-19 samples came from the United States, Italy and Spain. From T cells, B-cell-depleted T cells, or PBMCs came the material, which was cDNA or gDNA.

Clones were read by immunoSEQ multiplex PCR, and TCRdb kept only the in-frame ones, dropping some. Of some 110,000 clones in the sample, 82% were seen once. Germline assignment: CDR1 SGHDT and CDR2 YYEEEE. Trimming at V came to 0 bases and at J to 4 bases, leaving 5 bases not matched to a gene. CDR3 size: 15 residues. This clonotype was obtained from a man aged 60-69 years with acute or convalescent COVID-19. Material for sequencing was peripheral blood. The V gene is TRBV5-6, the J gene TRBJ1-2, with 8 nucleotides matching TRBD1. The CDR3 DNA reads TGTGCCAGCAGCTTGGGGTCGCAGGGGGCCTATGGCTACACCTTC. Residues: CASSLGSQGAYGYTF.